A selection of T cell receptor beta chains follows, all from one sample in a study of T-cell reconstitution after alpha-beta-depleted transplantation in children. TCRdb reanalysed the PCR reads using MiXCR and keeps one entry per CDR3 protein. Of hundreds of thousands of distinct CDR3 sequences in the sample, roughly 15% were seen once. The sequenced sample was PBMCs, obtained from the stem cell graft. These receptors all stem from a human donor who donated a stem cell graft to a child with Fanconi anemia. CDR3s leave out the opening cysteine and the closing phenylalanine or tryptophan.

v_call cdr3_aa
TRBV6-2/TRBV6-3 ASRDSHSISYNEQF
TRBV29-1 SVANRNDQPQH
TRBV5-6 ASSLHDGYT
TRBV9 ASSVAGVSGLASQETQY
TRBV5-1 ASSPQGAKADTQY
TRBV29-1 SVEDHRGDPYEQY
TRBV24-1 ATSDRTGAEEQF
TRBV5-1 ASSLRPRVEFNYGYT
TRBV4-3 ASSHDRDDGELF
TRBV5-1 ASSKNNRGLTEAF
TRBV5-1 ASSSDRPANTGELF
TRBV5-5 ASSLVGLLYEQY
TRBV7-9 ASSGGGSSYNEQF
TRBV5-1 ASSLGYSNTEAF
TRBV4-2 ASSHPQTSEQY
TRBV27 ASSPPGTSGDNEQF